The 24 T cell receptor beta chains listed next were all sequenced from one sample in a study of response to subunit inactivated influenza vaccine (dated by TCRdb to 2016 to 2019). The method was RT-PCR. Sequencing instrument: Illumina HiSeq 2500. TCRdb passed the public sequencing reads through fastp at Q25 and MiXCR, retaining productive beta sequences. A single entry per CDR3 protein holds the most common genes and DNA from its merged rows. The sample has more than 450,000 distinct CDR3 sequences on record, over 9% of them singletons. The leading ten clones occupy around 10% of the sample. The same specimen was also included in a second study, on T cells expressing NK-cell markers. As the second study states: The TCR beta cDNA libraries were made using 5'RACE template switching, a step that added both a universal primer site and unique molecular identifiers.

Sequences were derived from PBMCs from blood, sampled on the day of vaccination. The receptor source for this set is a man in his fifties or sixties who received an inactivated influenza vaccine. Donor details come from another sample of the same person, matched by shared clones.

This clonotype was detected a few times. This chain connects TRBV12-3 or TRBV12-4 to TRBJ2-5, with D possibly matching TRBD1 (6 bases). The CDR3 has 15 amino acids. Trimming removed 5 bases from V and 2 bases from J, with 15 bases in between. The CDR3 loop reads CASSARGGTQETQYF. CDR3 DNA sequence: TGTGCCAGCAGTGCCAGGGGTGGGACACAAGAGACCCAGTACTTC.

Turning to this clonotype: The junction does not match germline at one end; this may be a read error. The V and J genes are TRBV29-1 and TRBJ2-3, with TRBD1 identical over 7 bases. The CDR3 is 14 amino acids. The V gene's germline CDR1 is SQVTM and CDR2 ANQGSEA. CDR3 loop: CSVEDRGRRDTQYF. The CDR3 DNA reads TGCAGCGTGGAAGATAGGGGGCGTAGAGATACGCAGTATTTT.

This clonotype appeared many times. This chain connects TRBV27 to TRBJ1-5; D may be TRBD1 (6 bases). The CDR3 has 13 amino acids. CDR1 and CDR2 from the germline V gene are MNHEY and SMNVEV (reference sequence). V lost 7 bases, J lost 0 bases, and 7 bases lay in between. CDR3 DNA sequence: TGTGCCAGCAAGGGGGATAGCAATCAGCCCCAGCATTTT. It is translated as CASKGDSNQPQHF.

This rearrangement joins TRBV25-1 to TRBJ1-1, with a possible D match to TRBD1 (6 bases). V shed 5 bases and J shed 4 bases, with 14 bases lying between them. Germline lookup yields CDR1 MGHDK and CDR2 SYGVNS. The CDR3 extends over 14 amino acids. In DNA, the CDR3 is TGTGCCAGCAGTTCCGCGGGGGCCGGCACTGAAGCTTTCTTT. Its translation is CASSSAGAGTEAFF.

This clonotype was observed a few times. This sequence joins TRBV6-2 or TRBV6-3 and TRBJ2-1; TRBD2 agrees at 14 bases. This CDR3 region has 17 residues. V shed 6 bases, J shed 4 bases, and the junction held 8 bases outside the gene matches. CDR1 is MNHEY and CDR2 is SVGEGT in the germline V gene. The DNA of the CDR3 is TGTGCCAGCAGGCCCAGACTAGCGGGAGGGGTGTACAATGAGCAGTTCTTC. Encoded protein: CASRPRLAGGVYNEQFF.

CDR3 nucleotide sequence: TGTGCCAGCAGTTTTGGTCGGCCCTACAATGAGCAGTTCTTC. This sequence encodes CASSFGRPYNEQFF. This chain connects TRBV27 to TRBJ2-1; no clear D. The CDR3 is made up of 14 amino acids. Trimming removed 3 bases from V and 2 bases from J, with 8 bases in between. Germline V lookup: CDR1 MNHEY, CDR2 SMNVEV (reference sequence).

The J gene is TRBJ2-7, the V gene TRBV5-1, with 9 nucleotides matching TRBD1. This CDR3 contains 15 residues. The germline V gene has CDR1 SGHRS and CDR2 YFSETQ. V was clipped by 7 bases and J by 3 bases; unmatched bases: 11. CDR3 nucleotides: TGCGCCAGCCGACGGGGACAGGGAGGAGGCTACGAGCAGTACTTC. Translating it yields CASRRGQGGGYEQYF.

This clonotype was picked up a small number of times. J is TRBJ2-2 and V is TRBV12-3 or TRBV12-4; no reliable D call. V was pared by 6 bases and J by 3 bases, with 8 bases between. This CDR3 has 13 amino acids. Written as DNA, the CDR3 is TGTGCCAGCAGGGTGGCCGACACCGGGGAGCTGTTTTTT. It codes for CASRVADTGELFF.

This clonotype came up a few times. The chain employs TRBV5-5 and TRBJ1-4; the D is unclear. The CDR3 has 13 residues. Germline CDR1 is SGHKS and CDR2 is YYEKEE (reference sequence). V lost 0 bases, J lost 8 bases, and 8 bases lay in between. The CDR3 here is CASSLGFGEKLFF. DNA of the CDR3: TGTGCCAGCAGCTTGGGATTCGGGGAAAAACTGTTTTTT.

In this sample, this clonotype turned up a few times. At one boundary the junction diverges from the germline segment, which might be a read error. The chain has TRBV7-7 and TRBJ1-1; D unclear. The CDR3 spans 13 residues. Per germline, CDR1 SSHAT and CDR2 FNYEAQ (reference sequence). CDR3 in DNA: TGTGCTAGCAGCCAGCACTTGAACACTGAAGCTTTCTTT. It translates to CASSQHLNTEAFF.

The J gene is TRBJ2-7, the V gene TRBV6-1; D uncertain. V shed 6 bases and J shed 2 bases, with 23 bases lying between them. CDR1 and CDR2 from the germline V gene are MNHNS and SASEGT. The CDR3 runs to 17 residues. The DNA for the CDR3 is TGTGCCAGCAGCATATCCTTCCACGGTGTCCTTCCCTACGAGCAGTACTTC. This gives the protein CASSISFHGVLPYEQYF.

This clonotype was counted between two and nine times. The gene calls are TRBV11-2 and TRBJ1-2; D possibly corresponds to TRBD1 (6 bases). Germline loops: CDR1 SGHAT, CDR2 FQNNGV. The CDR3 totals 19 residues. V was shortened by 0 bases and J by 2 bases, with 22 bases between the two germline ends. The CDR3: CASSLESGQGKAQNYGYTF. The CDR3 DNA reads TGTGCCAGCAGCTTAGAGTCGGGACAAGGGAAGGCACAGAACTATGGCTACACCTTC.

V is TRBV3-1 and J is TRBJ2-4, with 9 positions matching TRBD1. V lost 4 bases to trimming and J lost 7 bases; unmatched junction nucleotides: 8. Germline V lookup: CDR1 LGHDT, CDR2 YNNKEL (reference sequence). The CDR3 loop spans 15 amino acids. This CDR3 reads CASSRQTGGRNIQYF. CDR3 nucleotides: TGTGCCAGCAGCCGGCAGACAGGGGGGCGGAACATTCAGTACTTC.

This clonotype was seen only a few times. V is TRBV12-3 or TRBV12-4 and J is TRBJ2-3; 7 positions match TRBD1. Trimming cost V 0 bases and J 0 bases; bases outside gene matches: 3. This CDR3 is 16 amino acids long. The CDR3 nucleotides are TGTGCCAGCAGTTTAGCCAGGGGGATGAGCACAGATACGCAGTATTTT. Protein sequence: CASSLARGMSTDTQYF.

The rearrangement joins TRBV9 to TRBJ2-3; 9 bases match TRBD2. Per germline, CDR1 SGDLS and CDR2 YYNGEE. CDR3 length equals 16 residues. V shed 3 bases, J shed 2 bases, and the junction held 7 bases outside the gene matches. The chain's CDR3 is CASSAYSGSSTDTQYF. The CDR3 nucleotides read TGTGCCAGCAGCGCGTATAGCGGGAGTTCCACAGATACGCAGTATTTT.

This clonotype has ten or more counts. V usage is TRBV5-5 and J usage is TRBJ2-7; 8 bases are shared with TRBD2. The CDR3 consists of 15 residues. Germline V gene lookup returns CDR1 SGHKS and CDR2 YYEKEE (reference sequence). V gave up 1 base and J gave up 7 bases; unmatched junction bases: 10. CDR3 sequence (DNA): TGTGCCAGCAGCTTGACGACGGGAGGGCCCTTGGAGCAGTACTTC. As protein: CASSLTTGGPLEQYF. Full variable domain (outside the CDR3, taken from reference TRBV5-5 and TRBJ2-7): DAGVTQSPTHLIKTRGQQVTLRCSPISGHKSVSWYQQVLGQGPQFIFQYYEKEERGRGNFPDRFSARQFPNYSSELNVNALLLGDSALYLCASSLTTGGPLEQYFGPGTRLTVT.

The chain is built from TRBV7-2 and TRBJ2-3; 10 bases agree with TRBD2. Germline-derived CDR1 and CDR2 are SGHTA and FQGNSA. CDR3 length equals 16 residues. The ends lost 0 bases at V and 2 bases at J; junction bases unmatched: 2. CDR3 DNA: TGTGCCAGCAGCTTAGCCGGGACTAGCGCCACAGATACGCAGTATTTT. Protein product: CASSLAGTSATDTQYF.

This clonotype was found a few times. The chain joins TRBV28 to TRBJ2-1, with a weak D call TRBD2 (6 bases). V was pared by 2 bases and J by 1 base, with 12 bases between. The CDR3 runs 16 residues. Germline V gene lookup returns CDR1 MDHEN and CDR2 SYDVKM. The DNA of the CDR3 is TGTGCCAGCAGTTTAGTTAGCGGCCCTTCCTACAATGAGCAGTTCTTC. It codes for CASSLVSGPSYNEQFF. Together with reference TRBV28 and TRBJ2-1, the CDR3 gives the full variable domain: DVKVTQSSRYLVKRTGEKVFLECVQDMDHENMFWYRQDPGLGLRLIYFSYDVKMKEKGDIPEGYSVSREKKERFSLILESASTNQTSMYLCASSLVSGPSYNEQFFGPGTRLTVL.

For the CDR3, the DNA is TGTGCCATCAGTGAGCCTAACATGGGAGGGGAGACCCAGTACTTC. As protein: CAISEPNMGGETQYF. The rearrangement joins TRBV10-3 to TRBJ2-5; 7 bases are shared with TRBD2. CDR1 is ENHRY, CDR2 SYGVKD, per germline. V lost 2 bases and J lost 5; bases outside the gene matches: 8. The CDR3 consists of 15 residues.

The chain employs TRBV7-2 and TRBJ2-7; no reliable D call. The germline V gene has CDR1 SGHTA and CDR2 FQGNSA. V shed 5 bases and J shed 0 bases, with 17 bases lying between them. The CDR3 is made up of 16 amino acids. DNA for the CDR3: TGTGCCAGCAGCCTAAGGACGCAACTAAGCTCCTACGAGCAGTACTTC. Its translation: CASSLRTQLSSYEQYF.

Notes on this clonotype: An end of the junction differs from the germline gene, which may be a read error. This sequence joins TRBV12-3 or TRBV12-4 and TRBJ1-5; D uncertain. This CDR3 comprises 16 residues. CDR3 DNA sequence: TGTGCCAGCAGTTTTCTCCCAGAGAATAGCAATCAGCCCCATCATTTT. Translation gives CASSFLPENSNQPHHF.

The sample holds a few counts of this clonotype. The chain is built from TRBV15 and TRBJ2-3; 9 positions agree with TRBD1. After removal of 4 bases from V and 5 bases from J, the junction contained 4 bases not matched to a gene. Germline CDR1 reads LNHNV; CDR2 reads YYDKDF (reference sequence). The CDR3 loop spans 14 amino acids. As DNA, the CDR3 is TGTGCCACCAGCAACCGACAGGGGGTAGATACGCAGTATTTT. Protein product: CATSNRQGVDTQYF.

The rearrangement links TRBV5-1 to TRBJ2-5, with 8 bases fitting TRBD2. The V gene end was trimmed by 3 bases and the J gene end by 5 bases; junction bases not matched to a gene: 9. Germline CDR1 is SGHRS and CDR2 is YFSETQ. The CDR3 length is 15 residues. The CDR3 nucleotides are TGCGCCAGCAGCTGGGAGACTAGCGAGGATGAGACCCAGTACTTC. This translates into CASSWETSEDETQYF. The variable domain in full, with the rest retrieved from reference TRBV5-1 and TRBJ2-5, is KAGVTQTPRYLIKTRGQQVTLSCSPISGHRSVSWYQQTPGQGLQFLFEYFSETQRNKGNFPGRFSGRQFSNSRSEMNVSTLELGDSALYLCASSWETSEDETQYFGPGTRLLVL.

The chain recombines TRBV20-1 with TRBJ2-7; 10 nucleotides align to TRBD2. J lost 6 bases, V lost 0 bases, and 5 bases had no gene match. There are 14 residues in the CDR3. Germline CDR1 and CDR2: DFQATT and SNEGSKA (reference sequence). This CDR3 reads CSARDLSGGVEQYF. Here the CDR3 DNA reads TGCAGTGCTAGAGATCTCAGCGGGGGGGTCGAGCAGTACTTC.